This TCR beta chain derives from a study of T cell changes during pregnancy in multiple sclerosis. CDR3 length: 17 amino acids. With 2 bases removed from V and 3 bases from J, the gap between germline ends came to 17 bases. Germline loops: CDR1 SGHDT, CDR2 YYEEEE. TCRdb's copy holds only in-frame clones and misses some; the assay was immunoSEQ multiplex PCR. The sample lists about 17,000 clones; 88% were seen once. The sequenced sample was CD8+ T cells from peripheral blood mononuclear cells, obtained after pregnancy. The gene calls are TRBV5-6 and TRBJ1-4, with D maybe TRBD1 (5 bases). The TCR comes from a female donor in good health, enrolled as a control in a pregnancy study. CDR3 region: CASSFGAGWSANEKLFF. CDR3 coding DNA: TGTGCCAGCAGCTTCGGGGCGGGATGGTCAGCTAATGAAAAACTGTTTTTT. Looking up the rest from reference TRBV5-6 and TRBJ1-4 gives the full variable domain: DAGVTQSPTHLIKTRGQQVTLRCSPKSGHDTVSWYQQALGQGPQFIFQYYEEEERQRGNFPDRFSGHQFPNYSSELNVNALLLGDSALYLCASSFGAGWSANEKLFFGSGTQLSVL.